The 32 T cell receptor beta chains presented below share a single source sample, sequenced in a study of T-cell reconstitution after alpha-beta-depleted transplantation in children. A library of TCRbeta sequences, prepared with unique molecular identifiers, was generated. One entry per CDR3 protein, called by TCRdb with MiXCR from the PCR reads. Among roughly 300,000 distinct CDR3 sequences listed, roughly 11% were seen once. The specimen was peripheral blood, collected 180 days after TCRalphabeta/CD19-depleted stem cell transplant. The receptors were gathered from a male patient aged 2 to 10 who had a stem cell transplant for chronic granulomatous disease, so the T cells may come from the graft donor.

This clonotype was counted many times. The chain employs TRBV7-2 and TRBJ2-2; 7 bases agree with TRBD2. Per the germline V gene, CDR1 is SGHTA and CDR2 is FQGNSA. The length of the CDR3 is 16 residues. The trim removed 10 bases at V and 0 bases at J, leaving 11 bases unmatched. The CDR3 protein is CATKTSGTTNTGELFF. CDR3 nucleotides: TGTGCCACCAAAACTAGTGGGACTACGAACACCGGGGAGCTGTTTTTT.

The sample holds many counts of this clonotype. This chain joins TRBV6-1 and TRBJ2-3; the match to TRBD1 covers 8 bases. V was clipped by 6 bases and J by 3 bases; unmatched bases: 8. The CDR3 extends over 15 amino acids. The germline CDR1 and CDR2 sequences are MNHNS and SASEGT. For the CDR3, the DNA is TGTGCCAGCAGCCGAGACAGGGGTGTAACAGATACGCAGTATTTT. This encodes CASSRDRGVTDTQYF.

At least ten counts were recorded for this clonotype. The CDR3 DNA follows: TGTGCCAGCAGTTTATTCCAGAGGGGGCTAAATGAGCAGTTCTTC. The encoded protein is CASSLFQRGLNEQFF. The V gene is TRBV12-3 or TRBV12-4, the J gene TRBJ2-1, with 7 bases identical to TRBD1. V lost 2 bases to trimming and J lost 7 bases; unmatched junction nucleotides: 8. This CDR3 has 15 residues.

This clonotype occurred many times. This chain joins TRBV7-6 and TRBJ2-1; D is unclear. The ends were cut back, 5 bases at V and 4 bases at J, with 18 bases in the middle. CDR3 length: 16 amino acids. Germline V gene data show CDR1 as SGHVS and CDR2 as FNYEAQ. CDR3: CASSGLGILPYNEQFF. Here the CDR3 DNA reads TGTGCCAGCAGCGGGTTAGGGATCCTGCCTTACAATGAGCAGTTCTTC.

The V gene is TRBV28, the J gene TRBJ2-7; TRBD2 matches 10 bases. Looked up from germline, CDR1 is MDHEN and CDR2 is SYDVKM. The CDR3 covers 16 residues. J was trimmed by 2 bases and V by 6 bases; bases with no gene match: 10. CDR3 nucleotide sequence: TGTGCCAGCAGCCGAATTACTAGCGGGACCCCCTACGAGCAGTACTTC. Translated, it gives CASSRITSGTPYEQYF. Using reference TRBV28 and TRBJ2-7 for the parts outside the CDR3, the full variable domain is DVKVTQSSRYLVKRTGEKVFLECVQDMDHENMFWYRQDPGLGLRLIYFSYDVKMKEKGDIPEGYSVSREKKERFSLILESASTNQTSMYLCASSRITSGTPYEQYFGPGTRLTVT.

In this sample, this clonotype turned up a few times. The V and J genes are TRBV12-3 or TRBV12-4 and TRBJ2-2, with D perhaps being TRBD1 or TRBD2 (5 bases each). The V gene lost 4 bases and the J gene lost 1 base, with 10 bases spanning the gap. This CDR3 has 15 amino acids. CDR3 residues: CASSWDPLNTGELFF. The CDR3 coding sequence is TGTGCCAGCAGTTGGGACCCCTTGAACACCGGGGAGCTGTTTTTT.

The CDR3 reads CASSLGFTGYEQYF. CDR3 sequence (DNA): TGTGCCAGCAGCTTGGGTTTTACGGGATACGAGCAGTACTTC. V and J are TRBV5-6 and TRBJ2-7; tentatively, D is TRBD2 (5 bases). This CDR3 is 14 amino acids long. The V and J ends lost 0 bases and 4 bases respectively, with 11 bases between them. The germline gives CDR1 SGHDT, CDR2 YYEEEE.

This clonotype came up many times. Here the CDR3 reads CSVGPGTFYNEQFF. CDR3 in DNA: TGCAGCGTTGGTCCCGGGACGTTTTACAATGAGCAGTTCTTC. The chain is built from TRBV29-1 and TRBJ2-1; perhaps D is TRBD1 or TRBD2 (5 bases each). This CDR3 has 14 residues. Germline V CDR1 and CDR2: SQVTM, ANQGSEA. V shed 4 bases and J shed 4 bases, with 14 bases lying between them.

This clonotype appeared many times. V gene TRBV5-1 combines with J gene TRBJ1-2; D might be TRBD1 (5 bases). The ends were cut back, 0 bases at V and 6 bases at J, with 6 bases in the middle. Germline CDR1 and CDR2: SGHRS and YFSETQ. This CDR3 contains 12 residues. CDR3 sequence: CASSLARDGYTF. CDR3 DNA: TGCGCCAGCAGCTTGGCCAGGGATGGCTACACCTTC. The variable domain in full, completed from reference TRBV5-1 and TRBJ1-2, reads KAGVTQTPRYLIKTRGQQVTLSCSPISGHRSVSWYQQTPGQGLQFLFEYFSETQRNKGNFPGRFSGRQFSNSRSEMNVSTLELGDSALYLCASSLARDGYTFGSGTRLTVV.

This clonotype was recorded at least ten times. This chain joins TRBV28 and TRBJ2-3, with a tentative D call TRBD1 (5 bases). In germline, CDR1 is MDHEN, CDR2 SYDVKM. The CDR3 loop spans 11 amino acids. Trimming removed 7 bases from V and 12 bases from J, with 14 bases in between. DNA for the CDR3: TGTGCCAGCATTGGGGCATGGAGTCAGTATTTT. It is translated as CASIGAWSQYF.

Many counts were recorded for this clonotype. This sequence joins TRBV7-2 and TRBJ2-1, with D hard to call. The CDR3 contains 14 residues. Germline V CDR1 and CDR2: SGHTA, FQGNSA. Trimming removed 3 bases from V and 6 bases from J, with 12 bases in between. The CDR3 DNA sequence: TGTGCCAGCAGCTTGACAACCGGTGGCAATGAGCAGTTCTTC. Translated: CASSLTTGGNEQFF.

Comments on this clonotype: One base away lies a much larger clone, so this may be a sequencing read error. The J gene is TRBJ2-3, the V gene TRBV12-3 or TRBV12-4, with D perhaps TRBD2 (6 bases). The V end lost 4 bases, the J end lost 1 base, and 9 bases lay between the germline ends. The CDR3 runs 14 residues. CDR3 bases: TGTGCCAGCAGTTACGGGGGTGGCACAGATACGCAGTATTTT. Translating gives CASSYGGGTDTQYF.

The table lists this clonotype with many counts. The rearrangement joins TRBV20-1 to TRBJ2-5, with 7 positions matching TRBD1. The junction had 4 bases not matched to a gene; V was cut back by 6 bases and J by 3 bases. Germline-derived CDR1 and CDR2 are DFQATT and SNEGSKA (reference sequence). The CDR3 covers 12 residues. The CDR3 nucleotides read TGCAGTGCCCAAGGACAGGAAGAGACCCAGTACTTC. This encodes CSAQGQEETQYF.

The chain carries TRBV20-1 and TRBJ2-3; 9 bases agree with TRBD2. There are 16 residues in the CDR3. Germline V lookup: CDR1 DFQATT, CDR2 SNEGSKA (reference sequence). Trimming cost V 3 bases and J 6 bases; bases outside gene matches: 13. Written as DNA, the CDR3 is TGCAGTGCTAGGATCCGGGGCGGGGGGGCCTTTGATACGCAGTATTTT. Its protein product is CSARIRGGGAFDTQYF.

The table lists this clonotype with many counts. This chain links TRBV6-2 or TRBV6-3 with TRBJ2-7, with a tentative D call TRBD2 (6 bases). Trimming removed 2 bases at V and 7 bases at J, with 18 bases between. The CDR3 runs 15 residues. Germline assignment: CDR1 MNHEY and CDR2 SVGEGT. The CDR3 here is CASSYGVAAKGEQYF. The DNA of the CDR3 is TGTGCCAGCAGTTACGGGGTAGCGGCTAAAGGAGAGCAGTACTTC.

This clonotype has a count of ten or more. Here the CDR3 DNA reads TGTGCCAGCAGCTGGGACAGGGCGGAGACCCAGTACTTC. The encoded protein is CASSWDRAETQYF. V and J are TRBV7-2 and TRBJ2-5, with 9 bases that match TRBD1. Germline V gene data show CDR1 as SGHTA and CDR2 as FQGNSA. The CDR3 spans 13 residues. Trimming cost V 4 bases and J 5 bases; bases outside gene matches: 2.

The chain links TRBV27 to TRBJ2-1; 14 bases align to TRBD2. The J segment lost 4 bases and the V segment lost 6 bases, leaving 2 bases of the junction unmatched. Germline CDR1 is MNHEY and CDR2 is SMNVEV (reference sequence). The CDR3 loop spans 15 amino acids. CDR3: CASRWTSGGYNEQFF. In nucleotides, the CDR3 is TGTGCCAGCAGGTGGACTAGCGGGGGGTACAATGAGCAGTTCTTC.

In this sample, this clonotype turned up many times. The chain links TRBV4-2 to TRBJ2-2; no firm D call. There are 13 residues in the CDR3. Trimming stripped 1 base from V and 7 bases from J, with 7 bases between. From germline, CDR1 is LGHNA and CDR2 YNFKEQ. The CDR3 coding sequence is TGTGCCAGCAGCCAAGTTTTGGACGGGGAGCTGTTTTTT. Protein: CASSQVLDGELFF.

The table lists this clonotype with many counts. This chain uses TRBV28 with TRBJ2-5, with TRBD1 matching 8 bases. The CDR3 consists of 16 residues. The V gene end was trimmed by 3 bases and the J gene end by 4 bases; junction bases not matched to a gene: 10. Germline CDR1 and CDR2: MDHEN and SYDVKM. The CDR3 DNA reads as TGTGCCAGCAGTTTTGATTCAGGGGGCTTGGCAGAGACCCAGTACTTC. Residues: CASSFDSGGLAETQYF. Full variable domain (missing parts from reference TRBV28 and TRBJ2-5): DVKVTQSSRYLVKRTGEKVFLECVQDMDHENMFWYRQDPGLGLRLIYFSYDVKMKEKGDIPEGYSVSREKKERFSLILESASTNQTSMYLCASSFDSGGLAETQYFGPGTRLLVL.

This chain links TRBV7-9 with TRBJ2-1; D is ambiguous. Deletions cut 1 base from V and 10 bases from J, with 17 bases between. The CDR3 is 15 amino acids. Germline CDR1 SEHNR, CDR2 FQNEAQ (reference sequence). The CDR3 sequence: CASSLVLGEVEEQFF. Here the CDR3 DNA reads TGTGCCAGCAGCTTAGTATTAGGTGAAGTGGAGGAGCAGTTCTTC.

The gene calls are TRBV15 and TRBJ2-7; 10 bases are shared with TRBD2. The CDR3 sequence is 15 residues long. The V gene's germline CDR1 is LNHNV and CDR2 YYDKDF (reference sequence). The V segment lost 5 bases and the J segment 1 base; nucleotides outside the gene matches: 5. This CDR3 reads CATSSRLAGSYEQYF. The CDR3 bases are TGTGCCACCAGCTCCAGACTAGCGGGTTCCTACGAGCAGTACTTC.

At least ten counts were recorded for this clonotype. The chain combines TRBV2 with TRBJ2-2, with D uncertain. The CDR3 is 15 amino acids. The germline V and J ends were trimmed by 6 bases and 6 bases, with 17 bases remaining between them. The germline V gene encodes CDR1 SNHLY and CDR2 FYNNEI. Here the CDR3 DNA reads TGTGCCAGCAGGGAGAGGCTAGTCATGGCCGGGGAGCTGTTTTTT. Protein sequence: CASRERLVMAGELFF.

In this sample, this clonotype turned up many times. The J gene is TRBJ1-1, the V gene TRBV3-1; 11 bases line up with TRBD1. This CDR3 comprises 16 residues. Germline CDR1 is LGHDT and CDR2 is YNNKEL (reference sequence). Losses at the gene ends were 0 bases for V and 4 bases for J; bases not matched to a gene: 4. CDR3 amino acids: CASSQETDRGLTEAFF. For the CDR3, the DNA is TGTGCCAGCAGCCAAGAGACGGACAGGGGGCTCACTGAAGCTTTCTTT.

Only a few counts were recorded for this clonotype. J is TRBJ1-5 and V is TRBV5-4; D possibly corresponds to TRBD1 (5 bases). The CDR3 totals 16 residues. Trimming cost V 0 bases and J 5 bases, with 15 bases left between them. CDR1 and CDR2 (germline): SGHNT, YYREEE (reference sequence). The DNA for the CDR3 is TGTGCCAGCAGCTTGGGGCCCCAACGGGGGGATCAGCCCCAGCATTTT. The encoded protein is CASSLGPQRGDQPQHF.

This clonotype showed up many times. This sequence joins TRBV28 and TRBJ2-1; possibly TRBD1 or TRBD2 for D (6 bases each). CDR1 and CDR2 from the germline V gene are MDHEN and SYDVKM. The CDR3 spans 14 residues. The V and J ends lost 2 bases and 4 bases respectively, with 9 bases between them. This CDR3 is CASSLKGGYNEQFF. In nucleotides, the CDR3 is TGTGCCAGCAGTTTAAAAGGGGGGTACAATGAGCAGTTCTTC.

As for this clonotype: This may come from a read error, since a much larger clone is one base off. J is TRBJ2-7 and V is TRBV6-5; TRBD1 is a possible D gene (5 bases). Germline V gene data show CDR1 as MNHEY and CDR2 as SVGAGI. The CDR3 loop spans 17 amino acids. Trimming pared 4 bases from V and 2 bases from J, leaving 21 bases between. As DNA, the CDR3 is TGTGCCAGCAGTTCCTCGAGGTTCAGGGAAACAACCTACGAGCAGTACTTC. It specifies CASSSSRFRETTYEQYF.

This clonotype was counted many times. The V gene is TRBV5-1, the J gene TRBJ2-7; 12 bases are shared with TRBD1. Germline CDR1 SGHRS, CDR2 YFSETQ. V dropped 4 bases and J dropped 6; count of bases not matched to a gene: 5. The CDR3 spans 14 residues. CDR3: CASSPGDRGLEQYF. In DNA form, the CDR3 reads TGCGCCAGCAGCCCGGGGGACAGGGGGCTCGAGCAGTACTTC.

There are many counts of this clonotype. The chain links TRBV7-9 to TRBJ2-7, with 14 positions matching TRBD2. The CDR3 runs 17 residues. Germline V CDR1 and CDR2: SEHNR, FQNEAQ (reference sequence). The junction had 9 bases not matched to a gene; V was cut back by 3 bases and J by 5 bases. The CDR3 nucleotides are TGTGCCAGCAGCTTTTGGTACGGACTAGCGGGAGGAAACGAGCAGTACTTC. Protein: CASSFWYGLAGGNEQYF.

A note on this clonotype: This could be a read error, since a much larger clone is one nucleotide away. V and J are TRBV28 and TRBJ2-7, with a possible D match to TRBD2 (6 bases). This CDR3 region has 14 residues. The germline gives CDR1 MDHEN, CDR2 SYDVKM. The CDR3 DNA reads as TGTACCAGCTGCAAAACCGCCCGGGGGTACGAGCAGTACTTC. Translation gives CTSCKTARGYEQYF.

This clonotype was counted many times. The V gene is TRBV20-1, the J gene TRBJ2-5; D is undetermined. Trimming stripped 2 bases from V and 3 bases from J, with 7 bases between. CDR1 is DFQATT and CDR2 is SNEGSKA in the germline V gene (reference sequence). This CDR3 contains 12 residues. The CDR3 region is CSARLVEETQYF. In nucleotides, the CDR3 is TGCAGTGCTAGACTTGTAGAAGAGACCCAGTACTTC.

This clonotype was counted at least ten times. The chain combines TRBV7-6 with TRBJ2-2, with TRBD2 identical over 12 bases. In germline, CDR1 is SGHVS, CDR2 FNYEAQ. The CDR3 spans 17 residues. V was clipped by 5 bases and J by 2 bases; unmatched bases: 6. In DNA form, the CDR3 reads TGTGCCAGCAGCGAGACTAGCGGGGGAACCAACACCGGGGAGCTGTTTTTT. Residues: CASSETSGGTNTGELFF.

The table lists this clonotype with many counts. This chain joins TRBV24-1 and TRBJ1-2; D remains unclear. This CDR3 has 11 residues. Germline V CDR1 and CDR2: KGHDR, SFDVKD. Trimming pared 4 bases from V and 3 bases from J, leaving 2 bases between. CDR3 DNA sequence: TGTGCCACCAGTGACCACTATGGCTACACCTTC. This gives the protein CATSDHYGYTF.